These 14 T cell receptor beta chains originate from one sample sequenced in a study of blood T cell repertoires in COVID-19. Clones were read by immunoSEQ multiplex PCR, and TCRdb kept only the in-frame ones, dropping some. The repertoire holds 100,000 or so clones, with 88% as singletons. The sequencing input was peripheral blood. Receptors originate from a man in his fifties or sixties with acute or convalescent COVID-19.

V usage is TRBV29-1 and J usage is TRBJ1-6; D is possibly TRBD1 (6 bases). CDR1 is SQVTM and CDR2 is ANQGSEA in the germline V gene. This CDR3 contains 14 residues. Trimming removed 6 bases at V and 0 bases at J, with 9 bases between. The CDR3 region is CSVWGHSYNSPLHF. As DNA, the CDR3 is TGCAGCGTCTGGGGGCACTCCTATAATTCACCCCTCCACTTT.

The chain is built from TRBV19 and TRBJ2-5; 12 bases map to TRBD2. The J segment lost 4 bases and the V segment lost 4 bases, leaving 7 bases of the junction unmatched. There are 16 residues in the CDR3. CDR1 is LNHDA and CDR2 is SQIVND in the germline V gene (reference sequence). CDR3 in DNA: TGTGCCAGTAGTACCAGTGGACTAGCGGGGTCAGAGACCCAGTACTTC. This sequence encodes CASSTSGLAGSETQYF. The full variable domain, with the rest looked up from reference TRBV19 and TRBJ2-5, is DGGITQSPKYLFRKEGQNVTLSCEQNLNHDAMYWYRQDPGQGLRLIYYSQIVNDFQKGDIAEGYSVSREKKESFPLTVTSAQKNPTAFYLCASSTSGLAGSETQYFGPGTRLLVL.

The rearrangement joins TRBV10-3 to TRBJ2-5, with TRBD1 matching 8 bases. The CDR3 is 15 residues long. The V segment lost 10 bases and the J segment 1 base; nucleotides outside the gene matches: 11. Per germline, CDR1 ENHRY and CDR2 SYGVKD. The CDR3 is CATLPTGDFQETQYF. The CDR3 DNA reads TGTGCCACCCTACCGACAGGGGACTTCCAAGAGACCCAGTACTTC.

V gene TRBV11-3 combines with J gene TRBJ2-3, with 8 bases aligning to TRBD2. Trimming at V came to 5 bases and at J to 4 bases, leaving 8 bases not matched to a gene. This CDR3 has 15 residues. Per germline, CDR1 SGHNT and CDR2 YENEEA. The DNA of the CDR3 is TGTGCCAGCAGCCCTCGGGGGGGCGAGGCAGATACGCAGTATTTT. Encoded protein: CASSPRGGEADTQYF.

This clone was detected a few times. The CDR3 is CASSLEPSGVNNEQFF. DNA for the CDR3: TGTGCCAGCAGCTTAGAGCCTAGCGGGGTTAACAATGAGCAGTTCTTC. J is TRBJ2-1 and V is TRBV11-3; 9 nucleotides align to TRBD2. CDR3 length: 16 amino acids. CDR1 is SGHNT, CDR2 YENEEA, per germline. With 0 bases clipped from V and 5 bases from J, the junction kept 5 bases outside the gene matches.

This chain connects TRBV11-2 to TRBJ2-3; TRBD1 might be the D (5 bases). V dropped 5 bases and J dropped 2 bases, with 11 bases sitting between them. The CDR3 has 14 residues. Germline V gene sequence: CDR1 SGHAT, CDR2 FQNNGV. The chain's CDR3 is CASSNRQYTDTQYF. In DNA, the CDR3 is TGTGCCAGCAGCAACCGACAGTACACAGATACGCAGTATTTT.

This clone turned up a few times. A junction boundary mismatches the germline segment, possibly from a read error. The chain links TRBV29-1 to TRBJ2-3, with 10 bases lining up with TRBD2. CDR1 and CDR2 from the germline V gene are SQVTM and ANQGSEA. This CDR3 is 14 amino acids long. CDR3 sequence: CSAEEAGGADTQYF. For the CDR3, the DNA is TGCAGCGCTGAAGAAGCGGGAGGGGCAGATACGCAGTATTTT.

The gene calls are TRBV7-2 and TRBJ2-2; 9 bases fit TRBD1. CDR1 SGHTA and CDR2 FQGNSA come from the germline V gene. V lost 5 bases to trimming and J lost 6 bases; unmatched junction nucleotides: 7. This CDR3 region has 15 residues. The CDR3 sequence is CASSQHRQGAGELFF. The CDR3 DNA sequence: TGTGCCAGCAGCCAACACAGACAGGGGGCCGGGGAGCTGTTTTTT.

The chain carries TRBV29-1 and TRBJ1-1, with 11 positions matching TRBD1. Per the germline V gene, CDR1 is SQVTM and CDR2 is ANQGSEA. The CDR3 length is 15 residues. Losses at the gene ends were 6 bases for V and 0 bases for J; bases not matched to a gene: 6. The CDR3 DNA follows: TGCAGCGTCCCGGGGGACAGGGGGTTGAACACTGAAGCTTTCTTT. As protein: CSVPGDRGLNTEAFF.

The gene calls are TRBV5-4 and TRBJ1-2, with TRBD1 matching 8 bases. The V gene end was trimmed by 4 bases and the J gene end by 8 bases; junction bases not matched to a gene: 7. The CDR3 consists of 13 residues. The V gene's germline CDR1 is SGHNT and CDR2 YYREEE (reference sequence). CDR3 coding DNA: TGTGCCAGCAGCCTGGACAGGGATGGGGGCTACACCTTC. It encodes CASSLDRDGGYTF.

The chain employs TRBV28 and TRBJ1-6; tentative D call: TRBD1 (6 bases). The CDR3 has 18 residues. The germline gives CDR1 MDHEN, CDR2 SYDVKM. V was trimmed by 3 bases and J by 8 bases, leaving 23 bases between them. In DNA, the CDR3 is TGTGCCAGCAGTTTTCCCCTGATGGACGCCGAGGGGGATTCACCCCTCCACTTT. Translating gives CASSFPLMDAEGDSPLHF.

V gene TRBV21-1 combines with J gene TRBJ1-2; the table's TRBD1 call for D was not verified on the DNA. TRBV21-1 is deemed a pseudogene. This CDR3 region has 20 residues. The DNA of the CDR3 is TGTGCCAGCAGCAAAGCTAGGACAGGAGAACATCCCTATCCTAACTATGGCTACACCTTC. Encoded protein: CASSKARTGEHPYPNYGYTF.

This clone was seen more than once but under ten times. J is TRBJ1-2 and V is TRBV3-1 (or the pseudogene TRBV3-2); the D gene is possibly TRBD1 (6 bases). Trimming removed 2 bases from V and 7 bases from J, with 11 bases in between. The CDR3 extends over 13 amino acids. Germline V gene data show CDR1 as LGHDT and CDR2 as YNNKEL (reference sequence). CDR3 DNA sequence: TGTGCCAGCAGCCAATTGGGCAGGGGTGGCTACACCTTC. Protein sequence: CASSQLGRGGYTF.

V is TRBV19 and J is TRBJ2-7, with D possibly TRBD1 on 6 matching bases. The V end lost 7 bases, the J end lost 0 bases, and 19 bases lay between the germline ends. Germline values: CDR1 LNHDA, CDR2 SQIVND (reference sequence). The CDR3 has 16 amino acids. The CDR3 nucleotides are TGTGCCAGTACACGCGGCTCAGGGGCAAGCTCCTACGAGCAGTACTTC. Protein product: CASTRGSGASSYEQYF.